This TCR beta chain was sequenced during a study of blood T cell repertoires in COVID-19. The wider study: Italy, Spain and the United States were the sources of the convalescent and acute COVID-19 samples. Sources were T cells, B-cell-depleted T cells, or PBMCs; the material itself was cDNA or gDNA.

The V end was cut by 4 bases, the J end by 7 bases, with 16 bases between. The CDR3 has 15 amino acids. CDR1 SGHNT and CDR2 YENEEA come from the germline V gene. Study processing details: Reference gene primer amplification in the assay estimated nucleated cell counts. This table comes from immunoSEQ multiplex PCR, and its TCRdb copy is limited to in-frame clones, with some not included. The V and J calls and clone size come from that table; D and trimming were worked out from the DNA. This table holds some 200,000 clones, roughly 90% found once. The chain links TRBV11-3 to TRBJ2-2, with D tentatively TRBD1 (6 bases). The specimen sequenced was peripheral blood. The sequence came from a woman in her fifties or sixties with COVID-19, enrolled during active disease. The CDR3 nucleotides are TGTGCCAGCAGCTCGGGACACCATGAACACGGGGAGCTGTTTTTT. As protein: CASSSGHHEHGELFF.